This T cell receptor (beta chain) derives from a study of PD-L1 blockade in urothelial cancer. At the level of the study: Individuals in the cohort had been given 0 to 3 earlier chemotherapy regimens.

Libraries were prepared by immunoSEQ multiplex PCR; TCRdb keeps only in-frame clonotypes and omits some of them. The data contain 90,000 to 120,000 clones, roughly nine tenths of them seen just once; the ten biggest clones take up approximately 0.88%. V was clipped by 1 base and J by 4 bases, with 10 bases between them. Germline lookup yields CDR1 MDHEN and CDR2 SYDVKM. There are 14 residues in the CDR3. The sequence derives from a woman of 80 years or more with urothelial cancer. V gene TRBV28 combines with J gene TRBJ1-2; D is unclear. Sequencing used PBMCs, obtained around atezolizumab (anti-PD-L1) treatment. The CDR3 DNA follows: TGTGCCAGCAGTTTATCTACCCTCGTCTATGGCTACACCTTC. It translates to CASSLSTLVYGYTF.